This T cell receptor (beta chain) emerged from a study of vaccination and CD4 T cells after COVID-19. Germline values: CDR1 SGHTA, CDR2 FQGNSA. The CDR3 runs 16 residues. After removal of 4 bases from V and 8 bases from J, the junction contained 12 bases not matched to a gene. For this clonotype: Its antigen is unknown.

Treatment in this sample: approximately nine-day PBMC culture with coronavirus spike peptide pools or control peptides (ViraFEST assay). ViraFEST sequenced TCRs after peptide-pool expansion of antigen-specific T cells. The Oncomine TCR Beta short-read assay was applied to DNA of cultured CD4+ T cells. TCRdb processed the PCR reads anew with MiXCR; each CDR3 protein has one entry. The sample holds some 14,000 distinct CDR3 sequences, roughly 29% seen once. J is TRBJ2-1 and V is TRBV7-2; TRBD2 agrees at 9 bases. Material: CD4+ T cells from blood, cultured in vitro, obtained before SARS-CoV-2 vaccination. This receptor was obtained from a human donor who received a COVID-19 vaccine. The CDR3 reads CASSSGLALAGHEQFF. For the CDR3, the DNA is TGTGCCAGCAGCTCCGGACTAGCGCTGGCGGGACATGAGCAGTTCTTC.